A selection of T cell receptor beta chains follows, all from one sample in a study of blood T cell repertoires in COVID-19. The method was immunoSEQ multiplex PCR; TCRdb's version includes in-frame clones alone and lacks a portion of them. The table has around 300,000 clones, 75% to 90% seen once. Sequenced material: PBMCs or T cells enriched from blood (not recorded which). These TCRs come from a woman aged 18 to 35 who had recovered from COVID-19. CDR3s leave out the opening cysteine and the closing phenylalanine or tryptophan. The D gene is left open where the match is weak. Size is stated for part of the rows, as once, few or many counts, or as a class when the clone is expanded.

CDR3 protein: ASSSGQGGLNQPQH; V gene: TRBV18; CDR3 length: 14; J gene: TRBJ1-5; D gene: TRBD1; clone size: NA
CDR3 protein: ASSQQGQTWDGYT; V gene: TRBV3-1/TRBV3-2; CDR3 length: 13; J gene: TRBJ1-2; D gene: TRBD1; clone size: NA
CDR3 protein: ASSQIRVISPLH; V gene: TRBV4-1; CDR3 length: 12; J gene: TRBJ1-6; D gene: NA; clone size: once
CDR3 protein: ASSSGQASSGNTIY; V gene: TRBV5-1; CDR3 length: 14; J gene: TRBJ1-3; D gene: TRBD1; clone size: NA
CDR3 protein: ASSTTERVHEQF; V gene: TRBV28; CDR3 length: 12; J gene: TRBJ2-1; D gene: NA; clone size: NA
CDR3 protein: ASSVSGTYEQY; V gene: TRBV2; CDR3 length: 11; J gene: TRBJ2-7; D gene: NA; clone size: NA
CDR3 protein: ASSSGQGPNTEAF; V gene: TRBV5-1; CDR3 length: 13; J gene: TRBJ1-1; D gene: TRBD1; clone size: NA
CDR3 protein: ASSLAGRNNEQF; V gene: TRBV7-6; CDR3 length: 12; J gene: TRBJ2-1; D gene: NA; clone size: once
CDR3 protein: ASSSRPDQPQH; V gene: TRBV13; CDR3 length: 11; J gene: TRBJ1-5; D gene: NA; clone size: NA
CDR3 protein: ASSPTWAGQGGKLF; V gene: TRBV5-1; CDR3 length: 14; J gene: TRBJ1-4; D gene: TRBD1; clone size: NA
CDR3 protein: ASSLPGQDTQY; V gene: TRBV28; CDR3 length: 11; J gene: TRBJ2-3; D gene: NA; clone size: NA
CDR3 protein: ATRPTRDRGNEQF; V gene: TRBV24-1; CDR3 length: 13; J gene: TRBJ2-1; D gene: TRBD1; clone size: NA
CDR3 protein: ASSYGGTWQPQH; V gene: TRBV6-2/TRBV6-3; CDR3 length: 12; J gene: TRBJ1-5; D gene: NA; clone size: NA
CDR3 protein: ASSLPTGKEYT; V gene: TRBV7-6; CDR3 length: 11; J gene: TRBJ1-2; D gene: NA; clone size: NA
CDR3 protein: ASSGLDGSYNEQF; V gene: TRBV2; CDR3 length: 13; J gene: TRBJ2-1; D gene: NA; clone size: NA
CDR3 protein: ASSLGGVTNTGELF; V gene: TRBV7-8; CDR3 length: 14; J gene: TRBJ2-2; D gene: TRBD2; clone size: NA
CDR3 protein: ASSLWIPSHTGELF; V gene: TRBV28; CDR3 length: 14; J gene: TRBJ2-2; D gene: NA; clone size: once
CDR3 protein: ASSQDPLAGANNEQF; V gene: TRBV4-1; CDR3 length: 15; J gene: TRBJ2-1; D gene: TRBD2; clone size: NA
CDR3 protein: ASSQGAGMQF; V gene: TRBV4-1; CDR3 length: 10; J gene: TRBJ2-1; D gene: NA; clone size: NA
CDR3 protein: ASSLDPGYQPQH; V gene: TRBV5-5; CDR3 length: 12; J gene: TRBJ1-5; D gene: NA; clone size: NA
CDR3 protein: ASSDKTTGELF; V gene: TRBV6-4; CDR3 length: 11; J gene: TRBJ2-2; D gene: NA; clone size: few
CDR3 protein: ASSEEATTNYGYT; V gene: TRBV6-1; CDR3 length: 13; J gene: TRBJ1-2; D gene: NA; clone size: NA
CDR3 protein: ASSESQVYNEQF; V gene: TRBV10-1; CDR3 length: 12; J gene: TRBJ2-1; D gene: NA; clone size: NA
CDR3 protein: ASSQAQARDTEAF; V gene: TRBV4-1; CDR3 length: 13; J gene: TRBJ1-1; D gene: NA; clone size: NA
CDR3 protein: ASTPGLAGGGTGELF; V gene: TRBV27; CDR3 length: 15; J gene: TRBJ2-2; D gene: TRBD2; clone size: NA
CDR3 protein: ASSARHSGKDGYT; V gene: TRBV21-1; CDR3 length: 13; J gene: TRBJ1-2; D gene: NA; clone size: NA
CDR3 protein: SVEDPTAGGTEAF; V gene: TRBV29-1; CDR3 length: 13; J gene: TRBJ1-1; D gene: NA; clone size: few
CDR3 protein: ASSYFRDTEAF; V gene: TRBV6-5; CDR3 length: 11; J gene: TRBJ1-1; D gene: NA; clone size: NA
CDR3 protein: ASSQTAGQIYGYT; V gene: TRBV3-1/TRBV3-2; CDR3 length: 13; J gene: TRBJ1-2; D gene: NA; clone size: NA